The clone carrying this T cell receptor (beta chain) came up many times. The record originates from a study of blood T cells in healthy people across ages. With 6 bases removed from V and 2 bases from J, the gap between germline ends came to 15 bases. CDR3 size: 15 residues. A second 7 to 11 cycle PCR used barcoded and J-beta primers. TCRdb re-called the 5' RACE reads with MiXCR, one entry per CDR3 protein. The table has over 600,000 distinct CDR3 sequences, about 45% seen once; the top ten hold around 18%. The rearrangement links TRBV12-3 or TRBV12-4 to TRBJ2-3, with D possibly matching TRBD1 (6 bases). Sequences were obtained from blood. The receptor was derived from a man aged 80 or over in good health. CDR3 bases: TGTGCCAGCAGCCTACAAGGACAGACCACAGATACGCAGTATTTT. Translation: CASSLQGQTTDTQYF.